Listed below are T cell receptor beta chains from one sample, sequenced in a study of T cell repertoires in cytomegalovirus infection. TCRdb independently ran MiXCR on the reads; one entry per CDR3 protein. The table includes 150,000 to 200,000 distinct CDR3 sequences, over 25% detected once. Material: PBMCs. These receptors all stem from a human donor in good health (CMV status not recorded). Some clones in this sample may be carry-over from other donors' samples. The CDR3 runs from the conserved cysteine through the conserved F or W. D genes are given only for firm matches. The size of a clone is reported for some rows only, either as once, few or many, or as a class for expanded clones.

length	size	V	D	J	DNA	CDR3
14	few	TRBV7-3	TRBD1	TRBJ2-7	TGTGCCAGCAGCTTTGGACAGGGAAGCAACGAGCAGTACTTC	CASSFGQGSNEQYF
14	many	TRBV7-2	TRBD2	TRBJ2-5	TGTGCCAGCAGCTTCCGGACTAGACAAGAGACCCAGTACTTC	CASSFRTRQETQYF
13	.	TRBV5-1	.	TRBJ2-3	TGCGCCAGCAGCTTGGAAGCCACAGATACGCAGTATTTT	CASSLEATDTQYF
15	few	TRBV6-2/TRBV6-3	.	TRBJ1-5	TGTGCCAGCAGAACGGGGGGACTGGGCAATCAGCCCCAGCATTTT	CASRTGGLGNQPQHF
14	few	TRBV7-7	.	TRBJ2-2	TGTGCTAGCAGCTGGTCTTTCGACACCGGGGAGCTGTTTTTT	CASSWSFDTGELFF
13	many	TRBV2	.	TRBJ2-7	TGTGCCAGCAGTGAACGGCAGTACCACGAGCAGTACTTC	CASSERQYHEQYF
14	.	TRBV3-1	.	TRBJ1-5	TGTGCCAGCAGCCTCAGGTTTGGCAATCAGCCCCAGCATTTT	CASSLRFGNQPQHF
14	.	TRBV20-1	.	TRBJ2-3	TGCAGTGCTGCCGTAGACCAACTCAGGAATACGCAGTATTTT	CSAAVDQLRNTQYF
17	few	TRBV7-8	.	TRBJ2-3	TGTGCCAGCAGCTTAGCGACCGGGGGTTCCCGCACAGATACGCAGTATTTT	CASSLATGGSRTDTQYF
15	many	TRBV7-2	TRBD1	TRBJ2-7	TGTGCCAGCAGCATCACAGGGGGTGGGACCTACGAGCAGTACTTC	CASSITGGGTYEQYF
15	.	TRBV6-6	.	TRBJ1-1	TGTGCCAGCAGGCCGGGAGTTAATGTGAACACTGAAGCTTTCTTT	CASRPGVNVNTEAFF
17	few	TRBV14	TRBD2	TRBJ2-3	TGTGCCAGCAGCCAAGGTTGGGCTAGCGGTTTTGCCGATACGCAGTATTTT	CASSQGWASGFADTQYF
15	.	TRBV19	.	TRBJ1-2	TGTGCCAGTAGTGATGACGCCGGGAGGCGGGCTGGCTACACCTTC	CASSDDAGRRAGYTF
11	few	TRBV14	.	TRBJ2-5	TGTGCCAGCAGCTCGGCGGAGACCCAGTACTTC	CASSSAETQYF
15	.	TRBV20-1	TRBD2	TRBJ2-5	TGCAGTGCCACTCAACTAGCGGGGGGGCCCGGGACCCAGTACTTC	CSATQLAGGPGTQYF
17	few	TRBV10-3	.	TRBJ1-4	TGTGCCATCAGTGATTTACCGAGGGATTATAGTAATGAAAAACTGTTTTTT	CAISDLPRDYSNEKLFF
14	.	TRBV7-9	.	TRBJ1-3	TGTGCCAGCAGCTTTCGACAGGCTGGAAACACCATATATTTT	CASSFRQAGNTIYF
16	.	TRBV5-1	TRBD2	TRBJ2-5	TGCGCCAGCAGCGATGGGACTAGCGGGTACCAAGAGACCCAGTACTTC	CASSDGTSGYQETQYF
16	.	TRBV10-3	.	TRBJ2-1	TGTGCCATCGGTGAACTGGCGGGAAGCTCCTACAATGAGCAGTTCTTC	CAIGELAGSSYNEQFF
15	.	TRBV2	.	TRBJ2-7	TGTGCCAGCAGTGAATACGGGGGACAGTCGGGAGAGCAGTACTTC	CASSEYGGQSGEQYF
14	.	TRBV6-1	TRBD2	TRBJ2-3	TGTGCCAGCAACCGGGGGGGCGGTGCGGATACGCAGTATTTT	CASNRGGGADTQYF
14	.	TRBV29-1	.	TRBJ2-7	TGCAGCGTTGAAGATGTCGGTACCTCCTACGAGCAGTACTTC	CSVEDVGTSYEQYF
16	.	TRBV12-5	.	TRBJ2-2	TGTGCTAGTGGTTTGTCCCTGGACATTCGCACCGGGGAGCTGTTTTTT	CASGLSLDIRTGELFF
13	.	TRBV19	.	TRBJ1-5	TGTGCCAGTAGTTGGGCCGCCAATCAGCCCCAGCATTTT	CASSWAANQPQHF
15	.	TRBV3-1	TRBD1	TRBJ1-1	TGTGCCAGCAGCCCCGACGACAGGGACTTCTACGAAGCTTTCTTT	CASSPDDRDFYEAFF
11	.	TRBV12-3/TRBV12-4	TRBD1	TRBJ1-1	TGTGCCAGCACCAGGACAGGGGAAGCTTTCTTT	CASTRTGEAFF
17	.	TRBV6-2/TRBV6-3	TRBD2	TRBJ2-7	TGTGCCAGTCTTCAAAGCGGGGGGCCCTTACTCTCCTACGAGCAGTACTTC	CASLQSGGPLLSYEQYF
12	few	TRBV7-2	TRBD2	TRBJ2-2	TGTGCCAGCAGCCCAGCGGGGGGAACGGTGTTTTTT	CASSPAGGTVFF
14	few	TRBV5-1	.	TRBJ2-7	TGCGCCAGCAGCTCATGGGGAGCCACCTACGAGCAGTACTTC	CASSSWGATYEQYF
14	.	TRBV3-1	.	TRBJ1-1	TGTGCCAGCAGCCAAGAGACCGAGAGCACTGAAGCTTTCTTT	CASSQETESTEAFF
14	few	TRBV29-1	TRBD1	TRBJ2-5	TGCAGCGCCGAGGGACAGGGGGGCAGAGAGACCCAGTACTTC	CSAEGQGGRETQYF
15	few	TRBV20-1	TRBD1	TRBJ2-7	TGCAGTGCTAGACCAACAGGGGCCAACTCCTACGAGCAGTACTTC	CSARPTGANSYEQYF
16	.	TRBV11-2	.	TRBJ1-5	TGTGCCAGCAGCTTAGGGTCCTCGGCAGGAGATCAGCCCCAGCATTTT	CASSLGSSAGDQPQHF
14	.	TRBV12-3/TRBV12-4	.	TRBJ1-2	TGTGCCAGCAGCAACCGGGACCCACGGGATGGCTACACCTTC	CASSNRDPRDGYTF
13	.	TRBV20-1	TRBD1	TRBJ2-7	TGCAGTGCTATCGGACAGGGGGACTACGAGCAGTACTTC	CSAIGQGDYEQYF
17	few	TRBV11-3	TRBD1	TRBJ2-7	TGTGCCAGCAGCTTAGGAGGATTCGGGCAGGGGGACTACGAGCAGTACTTC	CASSLGGFGQGDYEQYF
16	once	TRBV6-2/TRBV6-3	.	TRBJ2-7	TGTGCCAGCAGTTACCGGTACTATGGACAGCCCTACGAGCAGTACTTC	CASSYRYYGQPYEQYF
14	many	TRBV7-2	TRBD2	TRBJ2-7	TGTGCCAGCAGCGAAACTAGCGCCGCCTACGAGCAGTACTTC	CASSETSAAYEQYF
15	few	TRBV19	.	TRBJ2-1	TGTGCCAGTAGTATAGCGGCGAGATCCTACAATGAGCAGTTCTTC	CASSIAARSYNEQFF
13	few	TRBV10-3	.	TRBJ1-4	TGTGCCATCAGTGACGGAGAAAATGAAAAACTGTTTTTT	CAISDGENEKLFF
15	few	TRBV7-2	TRBD1	TRBJ1-1	TGTGCCAGCAGCTCCCGACAGGGGGGAGGAACTGAAGCTTTCTTT	CASSSRQGGGTEAFF
14	.	TRBV12-3/TRBV12-4	.	TRBJ1-2	TGTGCCAGCAGTTTACCGGGCGGATCCTATGGCTACACCTTC	CASSLPGGSYGYTF
15	.	TRBV14	.	TRBJ1-1	TGTGCCAGCAGCCAAGGGGGCCTGGGCAGACCGAGAACTTTCTTT	CASSQGGLGRPRTFF
13	.	TRBV7-2	.	TRBJ2-3	TGTGCCAGCAGCTTCGGGCCCGCGGATACGCAGTATTTT	CASSFGPADTQYF
14	.	TRBV6-2/TRBV6-3	.	TRBJ2-2	TGTGCCAGCAGTCGCTACAGGGTTGCCGGGGAGCTGTTTTTT	CASSRYRVAGELFF
16	.	TRBV4-1	.	TRBJ1-2	TGCGCCAGCAGCCAAGATTCGGCAAGGGCGAACTATGGCTACACCTTC	CASSQDSARANYGYTF
12	.	TRBV2	TRBD1	TRBJ2-1	TGTGCCAGCAACCAGGGGGCCAATGAGCAGTTCTTC	CASNQGANEQFF
16	few	TRBV12-5	TRBD1	TRBJ1-1	TGTGCTAGTGGTTTCCCAACCGGACAGGGCTCTACTGAAGCTTTCTTT	CASGFPTGQGSTEAFF
16	.	TRBV9	TRBD1	TRBJ1-1	TGTGCCAGCAGCGTAGGCACCGGGACAGGTCACACTGAAGCTTTCTTT	CASSVGTGTGHTEAFF
11	few	TRBV29-1	.	TRBJ1-1	TGCAGCGTGACCCCGCGGACTGAAGCTTTCTTT	CSVTPRTEAFF
13	.	TRBV7-2	.	TRBJ2-5	TGTGCCAGCAGCTACAGACTCGTGGAGACCCAGTACTTC	CASSYRLVETQYF
15	.	TRBV12-3/TRBV12-4	TRBD1	TRBJ2-7	TGTGCCAGCAGTTCCTCAGGGGGCTGGGTGACCGAGCAGTACTTC	CASSSSGGWVTEQYF
15	.	TRBV7-3	.	TRBJ2-2	TGTGCCAGCAGCGTTTGGGGGTCGGACACCGGGGAGCTGTTTTTT	CASSVWGSDTGELFF
18	few	TRBV5-4	TRBD2	TRBJ2-2	TGTGCCAGCAGCCCCGCCTTTGAAGGCGGGGGAAACACCGGGGAGCTGTTTTTT	CASSPAFEGGGNTGELFF
17	few	TRBV11-2	TRBD1	TRBJ2-2	TGTGCCAGCAGCTTAGGGCCTTGGGACAGCCTCACCGGGGAGCTGTTTTTT	CASSLGPWDSLTGELFF
14	.	TRBV11-2	.	TRBJ2-7	TGTGCCAGCAGCTTAAAGTCCAGTATCCACGAGCAGTACTTC	CASSLKSSIHEQYF
13	.	TRBV6-1	.	TRBJ2-1	TGTGCCAGCAGCCAATGGGGCCGGCAAGAGCAGTTCTTC	CASSQWGRQEQFF
13	.	TRBV20-1	TRBD1	TRBJ1-2	TGCAGTGCTAGGGGGGACAGGGACTATGGCTACACCTTC	CSARGDRDYGYTF